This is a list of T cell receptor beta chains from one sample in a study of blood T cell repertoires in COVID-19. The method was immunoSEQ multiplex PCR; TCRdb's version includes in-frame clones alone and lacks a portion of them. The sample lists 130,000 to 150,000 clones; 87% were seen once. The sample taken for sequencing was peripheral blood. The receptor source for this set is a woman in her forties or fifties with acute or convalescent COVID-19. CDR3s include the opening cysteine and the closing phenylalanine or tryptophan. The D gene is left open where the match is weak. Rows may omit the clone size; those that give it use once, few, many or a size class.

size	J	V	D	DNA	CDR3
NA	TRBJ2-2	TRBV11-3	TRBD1	TGTGCCAGCACCCAGGACAGGGGGCTTACCGGGGAGCTGTTTTTT	CASTQDRGLTGELFF
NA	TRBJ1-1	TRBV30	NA	TGTGCCTGCCATCATTACGGTACTGAAGCTTTCTTT	CACHHYGTEAFF
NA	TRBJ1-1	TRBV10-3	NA	TGTGCCATCAGTGAGTCGAGAGAAACTGAAGCTTTCTTT	CAISESRETEAFF
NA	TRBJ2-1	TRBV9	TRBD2	TGTGCCAGCAGCGTAGGACTAGCGGGAGGGTATAGTGAGCAGTTCTTC	CASSVGLAGGYSEQFF
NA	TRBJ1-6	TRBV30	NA	TGTGCCTGGAGGAATCCCAGACTGAAGTCACCCCTCCACTTT	CAWRNPRLKSPLHF
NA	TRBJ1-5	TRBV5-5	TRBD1	TGTGCCAGCAGCAAGACAGGGTTTACCAATCAGCCCCAGCATTTT	CASSKTGFTNQPQHF
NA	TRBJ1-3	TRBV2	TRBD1	TGTGCCGGACAGGGGGCTGGAAACACCATATATTTT	CAGQGAGNTIYF
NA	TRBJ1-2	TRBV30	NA	TGTGCCTGGAGTGTAGCGTCTAACTATGGCTACACCTTC	CAWSVASNYGYTF
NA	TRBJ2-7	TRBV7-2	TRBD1	TGTGCCAGCAGCTACGGCAGGGGGCTGGGTTACTACGAGCAGTACTTC	CASSYGRGLGYYEQYF
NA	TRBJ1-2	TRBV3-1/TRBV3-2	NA	TGTGCCAGCAGCGGTACAGGGTGGGATAACTATGGCTACACCTTC	CASSGTGWDNYGYTF
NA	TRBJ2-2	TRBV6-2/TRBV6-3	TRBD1	TGTGCCAGCAGTTACGGGACAGGCTATAGCACCGGGGAGCTGTTTTTT	CASSYGTGYSTGELFF
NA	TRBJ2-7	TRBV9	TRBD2	TGTGCCAGCAGCAAATTAGCGGGGGCCTCCTACGAGCAGTACTTC	CASSKLAGASYEQYF
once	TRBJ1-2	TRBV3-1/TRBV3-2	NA	TGTGCCAGCAGCCATCAGGGAAGCTATGGCTACACCTTC	CASSHQGSYGYTF
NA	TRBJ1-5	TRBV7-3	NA	TGTGCCAGCAGCTTGGGACATAGCAATCAGCCCCAGCATTTT	CASSLGHSNQPQHF
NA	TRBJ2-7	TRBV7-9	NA	TGTGCCAGCAGCTCGCGAGGGTTAGACGAGCAGTACTTC	CASSSRGLDEQYF
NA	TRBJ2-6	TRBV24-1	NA	TGTGCCACCAGTGTTTCCCTATACCCCTACTCTGGGGCCAACGTCCTGACTTTC	CATSVSLYPYSGANVLTF
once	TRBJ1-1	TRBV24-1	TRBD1	TGTGCCACCAGTCCAACCGGGACAGGGAATTTAACTGAAGCTTTCTTT	CATSPTGTGNLTEAFF
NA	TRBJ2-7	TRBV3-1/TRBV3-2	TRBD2	TGTGCCAGCAGCCAAGAGGGGGGGAGCTCCTACGAGCAGTACTTC	CASSQEGGSSYEQYF
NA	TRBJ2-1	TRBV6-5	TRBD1	TGTGCCAGCATGGGGACAGGGGCGACCTACAATGAGCAGTTCTTC	CASMGTGATYNEQFF
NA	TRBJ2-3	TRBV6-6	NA	TGTGCCAGCAGTTTACGGGAAACAGATACGCAGTATTTT	CASSLRETDTQYF
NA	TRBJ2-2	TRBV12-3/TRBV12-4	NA	TGTGCCAGCAGTTTGTCTTACACCGGGGAGCTGTTTTTT	CASSLSYTGELFF
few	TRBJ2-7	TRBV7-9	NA	TGTGCCAGCAGCGTATCCTACGAGCAGTACTTC	CASSVSYEQYF
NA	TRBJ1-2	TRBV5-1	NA	TGCGCCAGCAGGAGAGGGGGAGATGGCTACACCTTC	CASRRGGDGYTF
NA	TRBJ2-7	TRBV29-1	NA	TGCAGCGTGGCCAGGGGTAGGTACGAGCAGTACTTC	CSVARGRYEQYF
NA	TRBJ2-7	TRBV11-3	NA	TGTGCCAGCAGCCAAGAGGTCGGGTCCTACGAGCAGTACTTC	CASSQEVGSYEQYF
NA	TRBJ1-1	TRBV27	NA	TGTGCCAGCGGCGGGACCGGTCGAGGCACTGAAGCTTTCTTT	CASGGTGRGTEAFF
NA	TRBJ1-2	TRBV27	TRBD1	TGTGCCAGCAGTTTAACCCTGACAGGGGGGGGTGGCTACACCTTC	CASSLTLTGGGGYTF
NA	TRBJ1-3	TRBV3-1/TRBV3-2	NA	TGTGCCAGCAGCCCCGGACGGAGGACTGGAAACACCATATATTTT	CASSPGRRTGNTIYF
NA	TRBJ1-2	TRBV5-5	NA	TGTGCCAGCAGCTTGGAGCGGGGGGCGAGCTATGGCTACACCTTC	CASSLERGASYGYTF
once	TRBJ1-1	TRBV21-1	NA	TGTGCCAGCAGCAAAGTTCGGCAGACACTTAACACTGAAGCTTTCTTT	CASSKVRQTLNTEAFF
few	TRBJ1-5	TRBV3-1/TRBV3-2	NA	TGTGCCAGCAGCCTCGCCCGGGGGCCCCAGCATTTT	CASSLARGPQHF
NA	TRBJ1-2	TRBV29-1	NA	TGCAGCGTTGAAGATCGGGGGTATCAGGGCTACACCTTC	CSVEDRGYQGYTF
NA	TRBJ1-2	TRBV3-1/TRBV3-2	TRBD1	TGTGCCAGCAGCCAGGGGACAGGGAGGGCGTATGGCTACACCTTC	CASSQGTGRAYGYTF
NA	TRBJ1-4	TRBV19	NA	TGTGCCAGTAGTAAAACCTCCCCGGGGGGGCGGCATGAAAAACTGTTTTTT	CASSKTSPGGRHEKLFF
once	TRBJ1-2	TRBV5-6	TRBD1	TGTGCCAGCAGCTGGGGACAGGGGAACTATGGCTACACCTTC	CASSWGQGNYGYTF
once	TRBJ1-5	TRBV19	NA	TGTGCCAGTAGTACCCAGTATAGCAATCAGCCCCAGCATTTT	CASSTQYSNQPQHF
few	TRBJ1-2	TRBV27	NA	TGTGCCAGCAGTCTAGGCGGGGGGCGGCATGGCTACACCTTC	CASSLGGGRHGYTF
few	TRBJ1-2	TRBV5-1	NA	TGCGCCAGCAGCATGGAGGGGGATCGGGTAGTTGGCTACACCTTC	CASSMEGDRVVGYTF
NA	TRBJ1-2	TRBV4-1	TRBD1	TGCGCCAGCAGCGGACAAACAGGGGGCCCCTACTATGGCTACACCTTC	CASSGQTGGPYYGYTF
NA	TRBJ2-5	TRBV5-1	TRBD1	TGCGCCAGCAGCTGGGACAGAGAGACCCAGTACTTC	CASSWDRETQYF
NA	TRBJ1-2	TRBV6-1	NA	TGTGCCAGCAGTGAAAATCTGTGGGCAGACCACTATGGCTACACCTTC	CASSENLWADHYGYTF
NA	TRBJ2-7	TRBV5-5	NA	TGTGCCAGCAGCTTCCCTACAGGGAACGAGCAGTACTTC	CASSFPTGNEQYF
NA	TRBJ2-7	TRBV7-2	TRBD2	TGTGCCAGCAGCTTAGTCCTAGCGGGGGGCCCCTACGAGCAGTACTTC	CASSLVLAGGPYEQYF
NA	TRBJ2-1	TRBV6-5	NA	TGTGCCAGCCCGTCCCCATTACTGCGTCTGGAGCAGTTCTTC	CASPSPLLRLEQFF
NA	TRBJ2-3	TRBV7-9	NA	TGTGCCAGCAGCCCCCCCTCCAGGCTCTACACAGATACGCAGTATTTT	CASSPPSRLYTDTQYF
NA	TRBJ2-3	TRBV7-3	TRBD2	TGTGCCAGCGGGGACTCGGTGGGGAGGGCAGATACGCAGTATTTT	CASGDSVGRADTQYF
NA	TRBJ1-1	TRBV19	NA	TGTGCCAGTAGCGAACAGGAAGAGGACACTGAAGCTTTCTTT	CASSEQEEDTEAFF
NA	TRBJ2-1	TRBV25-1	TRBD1	TGTGCCAGCAGTGAGGAGACAGGGGGCTACAATGAGCAGTTCTTC	CASSEETGGYNEQFF
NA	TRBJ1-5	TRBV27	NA	TGTGCCAGCAGCAGCAGGGATAGCAATCAGCCCCAGCATTTT	CASSSRDSNQPQHF